The rows below give T cell receptor beta chains drawn from one sample of a study of blood T cell repertoires in COVID-19. Libraries were prepared by immunoSEQ multiplex PCR; TCRdb keeps only in-frame clonotypes and omits some of them. The table lists under 500,000 clones, over 75% of them singletons. The specimen sequenced was PBMCs or T cells enriched from blood (not recorded which). The source of these receptors is a man aged 25 to 40 who had recovered from COVID-19. CDR3s include the opening cysteine and the closing phenylalanine or tryptophan. The D gene is left open where the match is weak. Expanded clones get a size class; other rows say once, few or many, or leave the size out.

CASEPSGTGELFF TGTGCCAGCGAGCCTAGCGGCACCGGGGAGCTGTTTTTT TRBD2 TRBJ2-2 TRBV6-5 .
CASIKGTGGEETQYF TGTGCCAGCATAAAGGGGACAGGTGGGGAAGAGACCCAGTACTTC TRBD1 TRBJ2-5 TRBV6-5 .
CASSQLTYRGRTPNYGYTF TGTGCCAGCAGTCAGCTCACATACAGGGGGCGGACGCCTAACTATGGCTACACCTTC TRBD1 TRBJ1-2 TRBV28 .
CASSQVSGDTEAFF TGTGCCAGCAGCCAAGTTTCAGGGGACACTGAAGCTTTCTTT . TRBJ1-1 TRBV3-1/TRBV3-2 .
CASRGTGDEQYF TGTGCCAGCAGAGGGACAGGGGACGAGCAGTACTTC TRBD1 TRBJ2-7 TRBV6-5 .
CASRGPEEGSYEQYF TGTGCCAGCAGGGGACCCGAGGAGGGATCCTACGAGCAGTACTTC . TRBJ2-7 TRBV6-5 .
CASSPGQGNEQFF TGTGCCAGCAGCCCGGGACAGGGGAATGAGCAGTTCTTC TRBD1 TRBJ2-1 TRBV7-9 .
CASSSQGVIGTGELFF TGTGCCAGCAGCTCACAGGGGGTAATAGGCACCGGGGAGCTGTTTTTT TRBD1 TRBJ2-2 TRBV7-9 .
CASTHKSYEQYF TGTGCCAGCACACACAAATCCTACGAGCAGTACTTC . TRBJ2-7 TRBV2 .
CASSGLQGNYGYTF TGTGCCAGCAGTGGATTACAGGGGAACTATGGCTACACCTTC TRBD1 TRBJ1-2 TRBV6-1 .
CASSLSETQYF TGTGCCAGCAGCTTGTCGGAGACCCAGTACTTC . TRBJ2-5 TRBV5-6 .
CASSLPTSGSTYNEQFF TGTGCCAGCAGTCTACCTACTAGCGGGAGTACCTACAATGAGCAGTTCTTC TRBD2 TRBJ2-1 TRBV28 .
CASSPGLAVQETQYF TGTGCCAGCAGCCCGGGACTAGCGGTCCAAGAGACCCAGTACTTC TRBD2 TRBJ2-5 TRBV3-1/TRBV3-2 .
CASSLGGPYEQYF TGCGCCAGCAGCTTGGGAGGGCCCTACGAGCAGTACTTC . TRBJ2-7 TRBV5-1 .
CASSPGTVANTIYF TGTGCCAGCAGCCCCGGGACAGTCGCAAACACCATATATTTT TRBD1 TRBJ1-3 TRBV3-1/TRBV3-2 .
CASTLPGGDSPLHF TGCGCCAGCACCCTCCCGGGAGGTGATTCACCCCTCCACTTT . TRBJ1-6 TRBV10-1 .
CASSMYSVSNEQYF TGTGCCAGTAGTATGTATTCGGTTAGCAACGAGCAGTACTTC . TRBJ2-7 TRBV19 .
CASSQPGLAGHYEQYF TGCGCCAGCAGCCAGCCTGGACTAGCGGGGCACTACGAGCAGTACTTC TRBD2 TRBJ2-7 TRBV4-1 .
CASSLGPTGTGNTIYF TGCGCCAGCAGCTTGGGACCAACAGGGACTGGAAACACCATATATTTT . TRBJ1-3 TRBV5-1 once
CASSQGLAGAYEQYF TGCGCCAGCAGCCAGGGACTAGCGGGAGCCTACGAGCAGTACTTC TRBD2 TRBJ2-7 TRBV4-1 .
CASSFQGYNEKLFF TGTGCCAGCAGTTTTCAGGGGTATAATGAAAAACTGTTTTTT . TRBJ1-4 TRBV27 .
CASTLAGETGTDTQYF TGTGCCAGTACCTTAGCGGGTGAGACGGGCACAGATACGCAGTATTTT TRBD2 TRBJ2-3 TRBV19 .
CASSIFIRGRNTEAFF TGTGCCAGTAGTATCTTCATCAGGGGGCGGAACACTGAAGCTTTCTTT TRBD1 TRBJ1-1 TRBV19 once
CASSPHLLAGGADTQYF TGTGCCAGCAGCCCTCACCTACTAGCGGGAGGGGCAGATACGCAGTATTTT TRBD2 TRBJ2-3 TRBV2 once
CASSPLAWNEQFF TGTGCCAGCTCACCATTAGCGTGGAATGAGCAGTTCTTC . TRBJ2-1 TRBV18 .
CASSTGGSSTDTQYF TGCGCCAGCAGCACAGGAGGGTCTAGCACAGATACGCAGTATTTT . TRBJ2-3 TRBV5-1 .
CASSQVTEQFF TGTGCCAGCAGCCAAGTAACAGAGCAGTTCTTC . TRBJ2-1 TRBV3-1/TRBV3-2 .